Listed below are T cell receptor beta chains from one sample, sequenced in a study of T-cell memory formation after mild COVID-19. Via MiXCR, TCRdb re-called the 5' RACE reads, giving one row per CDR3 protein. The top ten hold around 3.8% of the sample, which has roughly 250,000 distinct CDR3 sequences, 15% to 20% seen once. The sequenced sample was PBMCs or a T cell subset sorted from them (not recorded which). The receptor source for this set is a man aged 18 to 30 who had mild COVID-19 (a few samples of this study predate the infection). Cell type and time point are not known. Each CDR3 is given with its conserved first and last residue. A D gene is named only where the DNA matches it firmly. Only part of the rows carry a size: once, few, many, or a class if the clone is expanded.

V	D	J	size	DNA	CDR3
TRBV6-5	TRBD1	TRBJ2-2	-	TGTGCCAGCAGTCTAGGACAGGGGGCGAATGCCGGGGAGCTGTTTTTT	CASSLGQGANAGELFF
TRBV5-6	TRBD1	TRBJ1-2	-	TGTGCCAGCAGCTTGCGCAGGGGGGCTGGCTACACCTTC	CASSLRRGAGYTF
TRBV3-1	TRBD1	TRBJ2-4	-	TGTGCCAGCAGCCAAGAGGACAGGGGGCTAGCCAAAAACATTCAGTACTTC	CASSQEDRGLAKNIQYF
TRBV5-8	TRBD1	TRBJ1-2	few	TGTGCCAACAGAATAAGGACAGGGCGAGGCTACACCTTC	CANRIRTGRGYTF
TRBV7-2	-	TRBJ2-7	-	TGTGCCAGCAGCCCCAGGGGCGAGCAGTACTTC	CASSPRGEQYF
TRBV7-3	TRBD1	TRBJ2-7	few	TGTGCCAGCAGCCAGGTGGCAGGGGGCGCTGAGCAGTACTTC	CASSQVAGGAEQYF
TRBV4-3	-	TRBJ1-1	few	TGCGCCAGCAGCCAAGGTAGGGAGGACACTGAAGCTTTCTTT	CASSQGREDTEAFF
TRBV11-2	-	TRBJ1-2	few	TGTGCCAGCAGATCGGCCCAGATGAACTATGGCTACACCTTC	CASRSAQMNYGYTF
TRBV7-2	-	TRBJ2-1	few	TGTGCCAGCAGCTTAGATGAATCGGCGGTAGGGCAGTTCTTC	CASSLDESAVGQFF
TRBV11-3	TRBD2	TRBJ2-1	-	TGTGCCAGCAGCCCCGCTCGGGGGGGGCCTGAGCAGTTCTTC	CASSPARGGPEQFF
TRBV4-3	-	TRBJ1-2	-	TGCGCCAGCAGCCAAGATCCAGCTAACTATGGCTACACCTTC	CASSQDPANYGYTF
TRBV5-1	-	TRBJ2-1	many	TGCGCCAGCAGCTTGGATTCGTCCCAGGGTCGAGGTGAGCAGTTCTTC	CASSLDSSQGRGEQFF
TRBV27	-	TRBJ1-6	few	TGTGCCAGCAGTAACTACCTCCGGGACGTTAATTCACCCCTCCACTTT	CASSNYLRDVNSPLHF
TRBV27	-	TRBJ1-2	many	TGTGCCAGCAGTTTATCGGGGGAAAGCTATGGCTACACCTTC	CASSLSGESYGYTF
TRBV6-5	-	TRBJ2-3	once	TGTGCCACCCGGGAAGGAAGCACAGATACGCAGTATTTT	CATREGSTDTQYF
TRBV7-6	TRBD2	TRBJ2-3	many	TGTGCCAGCAGCCCGAGGTATACTAGCGGCACAGATACGCAGTATTTT	CASSPRYTSGTDTQYF
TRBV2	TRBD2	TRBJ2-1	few	TGTGCCAGCACTAGCGGGGGGCAAGAAAAGTTCTTC	CASTSGGQEKFF
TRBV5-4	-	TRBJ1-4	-	TGTGCCAGCAGCATTGACAGACTAACTAATGAAAAACTGTTTTTT	CASSIDRLTNEKLFF
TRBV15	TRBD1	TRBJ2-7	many	TGTGCCACCAGCGGACAGGGACTTAGCTCCTACGAGCAGTACTTC	CATSGQGLSSYEQYF
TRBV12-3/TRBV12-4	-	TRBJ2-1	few	TGTGCCAGCAGTTTAACGTTGGGAGCCAATGAGCAGTTCTTC	CASSLTLGANEQFF
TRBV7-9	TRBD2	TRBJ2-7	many	TGTGCCAGCAGCCCTATAGCGGGGGGGACCCACGAGCAGTACTTC	CASSPIAGGTHEQYF
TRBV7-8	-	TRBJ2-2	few	TGTGCCAGCAGACCCGGGGGCCTCACCGGGGAGCTGTTTTTT	CASRPGGLTGELFF
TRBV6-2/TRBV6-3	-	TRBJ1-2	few	TGTGCCAGCAGTTCCTCCGCCCGGGGCACCTTC	CASSSSARGTF
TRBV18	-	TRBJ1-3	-	TGTGCCAGCTCACGAATTGATTCCGGCTCTGGAAACACCATATATTTT	CASSRIDSGSGNTIYF
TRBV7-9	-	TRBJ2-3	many	TGTGCCAGCAGCTTACCGCGGGTAACAGATACGCAGTATTTT	CASSLPRVTDTQYF
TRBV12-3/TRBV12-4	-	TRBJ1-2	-	TGTGCCAGTACCACAGGGAGACGGGGCTACACCTTC	CASTTGRRGYTF
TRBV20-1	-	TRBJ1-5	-	TGCAGTGCTAGGGAACGAGCTCAGCCCCAGCATTTT	CSARERAQPQHF
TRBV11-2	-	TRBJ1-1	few	TGTGCCAGCAGCTTATTCCGTCGGGTTATGAACACTGAAGCTTTCTTT	CASSLFRRVMNTEAFF
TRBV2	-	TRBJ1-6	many	TGTGCCAGCAGTGAGGGGGGGAATTCACCCCTCCACTTT	CASSEGGNSPLHF
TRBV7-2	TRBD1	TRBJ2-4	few	TGTGCCAGCAGCTTGACAGGACAGGTGAACATTCAGTACTTC	CASSLTGQVNIQYF
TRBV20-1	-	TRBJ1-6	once	TGCAGTGCTAGCACGGACGCGAATTCACCCCTCCACTTT	CSASTDANSPLHF
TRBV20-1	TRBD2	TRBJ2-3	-	TGCAGTGCTTCCCCTCTAGCGGGGAAAACAGATACGCAGTATTTT	CSASPLAGKTDTQYF
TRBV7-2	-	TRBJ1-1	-	TGTGCCAGCAGCTTAGGGCGGGCGACGAACACTGAAGCTTTCTTT	CASSLGRATNTEAFF
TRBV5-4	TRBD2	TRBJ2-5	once	TGTGCCAGCGGGGGTCTGCGGGGGGGCATCGAGACCCAGTACTTC	CASGGLRGGIETQYF
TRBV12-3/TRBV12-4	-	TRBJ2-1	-	TGTGCCAGCAGTTTAGCCGATGAGCAGTTCTTC	CASSLADEQFF
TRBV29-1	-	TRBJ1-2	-	TGCAGCGTTGAAGATCTGACCAGGGGCGGCTACACCTTC	CSVEDLTRGGYTF
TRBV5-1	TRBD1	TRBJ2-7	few	TGCGCCAGCAGCTTGGCCCTACAGGGGGCCAACGAGCAGTACTTC	CASSLALQGANEQYF
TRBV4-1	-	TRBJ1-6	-	TGCGCCAGCAGTCACAGGAGTCTCTCAGGGAGCTCCTATAATTCACCCCTCCACTTT	CASSHRSLSGSSYNSPLHF
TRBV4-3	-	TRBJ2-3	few	TGCGCCAGCAGCCAAGTGGGTAGCACAGATACGCAGTATTTT	CASSQVGSTDTQYF
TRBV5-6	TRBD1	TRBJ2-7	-	TGTGCCAGCAGCCAGGACAGGGCGTCCTACGAGCAGTACTTC	CASSQDRASYEQYF
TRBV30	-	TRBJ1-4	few	TGTGCCTGGGGGGGTGAAAAACTGTTTTTT	CAWGGEKLFF
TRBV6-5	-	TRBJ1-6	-	TGTGCCAGCAGCCACGGGGGGGCGAATAATTCACCCCTCCACTTT	CASSHGGANNSPLHF
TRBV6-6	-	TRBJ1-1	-	TGTGCCAGCAGTTACGGGCAGGGGTTCTACACTGAAGCTTTCTTT	CASSYGQGFYTEAFF
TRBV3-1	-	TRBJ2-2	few	TGTGCCAGCAGCCGAGGACCCACCGGGGAGCTGTTTTTT	CASSRGPTGELFF
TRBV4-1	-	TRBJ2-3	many	TGCGCCAGCAGCCAAGAGGGGAGTCCGAGCACAGATACGCAGTATTTT	CASSQEGSPSTDTQYF
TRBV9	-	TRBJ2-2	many	TGTGCCAGCCGGACGGCGAACACCGGGGAGCTGTTTTTT	CASRTANTGELFF
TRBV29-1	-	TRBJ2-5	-	TGCAGCGTGACGGGTAACCAAGAGACCCAGTACTTC	CSVTGNQETQYF
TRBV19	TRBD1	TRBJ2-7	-	TGTGCCAGTGGCCGGGGACAGGGGTACGGCGAGCAGTACTTC	CASGRGQGYGEQYF
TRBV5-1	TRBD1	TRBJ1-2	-	TGCGCCAGCAGCCTTGGAGGGACAGCCAACTATGGCTACACCTTC	CASSLGGTANYGYTF
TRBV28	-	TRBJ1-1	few	TGTGCCAGCAGTTTGGGCAGTATGAACACTGAAGCTTTCTTT	CASSLGSMNTEAFF
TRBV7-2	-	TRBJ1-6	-	TGTGCCAGCAGCTTGAGACGGAACTATAATTCACCCCTCCACTTT	CASSLRRNYNSPLHF
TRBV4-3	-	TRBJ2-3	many	TGCGCCAGCAGCCCTAGGGGGGGTAGCACAGATACGCAGTATTTT	CASSPRGGSTDTQYF
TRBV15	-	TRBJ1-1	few	TGTGCCACCAGCAGAGATGTCAGAGTCACTGAAGCTTTCTTT	CATSRDVRVTEAFF
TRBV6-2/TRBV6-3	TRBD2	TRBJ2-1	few	TGTGCCAGCAGTCCTCCGGGACTAGCTGGAGAGCAGTTCTTC	CASSPPGLAGEQFF
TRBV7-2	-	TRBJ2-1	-	TGTGCCAGCAGCTTAGTTGAAGGAAATGAGCAGTTCTTC	CASSLVEGNEQFF
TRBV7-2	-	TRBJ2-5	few	TGTGCCAGCAGCTTAGAAAGGGGCTCAGAGACCCAGTACTTC	CASSLERGSETQYF
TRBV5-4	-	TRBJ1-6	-	TGTGCCAGCAGCTTGGGGATCGGGCAGGAGTCACCCCTCCACTTT	CASSLGIGQESPLHF
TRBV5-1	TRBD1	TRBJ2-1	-	TGCGCCAGCAGCTCGGGACAGTACAATGAGCAGTTCTTC	CASSSGQYNEQFF
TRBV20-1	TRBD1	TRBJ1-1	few	TGCAGTGCTATGGGACAGCTGAACACTGAAGCTTTCTTT	CSAMGQLNTEAFF